This TCR beta chain was recovered during a study of blood T cell repertoires in COVID-19. Study-level information: The origin of the acute and convalescent COVID-19 samples was the United States, Italy and Spain.

The CDR3 length is 15 residues. CDR1 is MNHEY and CDR2 is SMNVEV in the germline V gene (reference sequence). Trimming removed 7 bases from V and 0 bases from J, with 14 bases in between. As originally analysed: Amplifying reference gene primers gave estimates of nucleated cell counts. Some clones are missing from TCRdb's copy, which holds only in-frame ones; the method was immunoSEQ multiplex PCR. The D gene and trimming were derived from the DNA, and the V and J assignments and clone size from that table. The sample holds approximately 90,000 clones; 80% are singletons and the top ten take roughly 21%.

V is TRBV27 and J is TRBJ2-3, with a weak D call TRBD2 (6 bases). Sequenced material: peripheral blood. This TCR was recovered from a woman of 80 years or more with acute or convalescent COVID-19. The CDR3 loop reads CASNERVLSTDTQYF. The CDR3 nucleotides are TGTGCCAGCAACGAGCGGGTCTTAAGCACAGATACGCAGTATTTT.